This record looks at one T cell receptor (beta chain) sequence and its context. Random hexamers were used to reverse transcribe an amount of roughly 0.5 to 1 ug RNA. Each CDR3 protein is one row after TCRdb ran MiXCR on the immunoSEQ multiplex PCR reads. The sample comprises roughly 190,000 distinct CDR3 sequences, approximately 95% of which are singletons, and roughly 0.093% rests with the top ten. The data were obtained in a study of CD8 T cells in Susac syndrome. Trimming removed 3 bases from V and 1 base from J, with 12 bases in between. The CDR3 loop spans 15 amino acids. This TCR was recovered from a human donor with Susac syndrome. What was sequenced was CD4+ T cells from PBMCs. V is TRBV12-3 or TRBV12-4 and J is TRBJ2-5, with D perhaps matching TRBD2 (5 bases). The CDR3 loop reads CASSLGSGRQETQYF. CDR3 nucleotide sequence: TGTGCCAGCAGTTTGGGCAGCGGTCGCCAAGAGACCCAGTACTTC.